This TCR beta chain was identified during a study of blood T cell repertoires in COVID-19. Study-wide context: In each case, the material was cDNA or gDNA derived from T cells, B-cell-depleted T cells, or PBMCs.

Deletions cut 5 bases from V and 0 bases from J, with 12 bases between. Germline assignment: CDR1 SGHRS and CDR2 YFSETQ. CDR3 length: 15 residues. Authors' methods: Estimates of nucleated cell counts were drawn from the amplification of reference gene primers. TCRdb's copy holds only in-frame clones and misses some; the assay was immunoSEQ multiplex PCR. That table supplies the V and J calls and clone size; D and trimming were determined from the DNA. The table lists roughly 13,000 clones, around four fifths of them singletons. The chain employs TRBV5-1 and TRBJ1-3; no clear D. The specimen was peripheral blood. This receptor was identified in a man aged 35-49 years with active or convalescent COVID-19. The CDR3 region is CASRAGPSSGNTIYF. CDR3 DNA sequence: TGCGCCAGCAGAGCGGGCCCCTCCTCTGGAAACACCATATATTTT.